This is a list of T cell receptor beta chains from one sample in a study of T-cell reconstitution after alpha-beta-depleted transplantation in children. TCRdb called the PCR reads again in MiXCR, with one record for every CDR3 protein. The repertoire holds about 32,000 distinct CDR3 sequences, with under 7.5% as singletons. The specimen comprised peripheral blood, sampled 60 days after TCRalphabeta/CD19-depleted stem cell transplant. Source of these receptors: a child in the first two years of life who had a stem cell transplant for acute myeloid leukemia, so the T cells may come from the graft donor. Both conserved end residues are part of each CDR3. The D gene is left open where the match is weak. Some rows have no size entry. The others give once, few or many, or a class for an expanded clone.

>TRBV5-1|TRBJ1-1|many|-
TGCGCCAGCAGAATACGAACAGGGATGAACACTGAAGCTTTCTTT
CASRIRTGMNTEAFF
>TRBV5-1|TRBJ2-3|many|-
TGCGCCAGCAGCTCGTTCGGCGGGGAAATGAAAGATACGCAGTATTTT
CASSSFGGEMKDTQYF
>TRBV5-6|TRBJ2-5|many|TRBD2
TGTGCCAGCAGCTCCGGGACTATAAAGACCCAGTACTTC
CASSSGTIKTQYF
>TRBV29-1|TRBJ2-2|-|TRBD1
TGCAAGGCAGGACAGGGGGGAAAGGGCACCGGGGAGCTGTTTTTT
CKAGQGGKGTGELFF
>TRBV4-2|TRBJ1-5|-|-
TGTGCCAGCAGCCAAGATCGGAACAGGGAGAATCAGCCCCAGCATTTT
CASSQDRNRENQPQHF
>TRBV9|TRBJ2-7|many|-
TGTGCCAGCAGCGTAGAAATCGGGGACTACGAGCAGTACTTC
CASSVEIGDYEQYF
>TRBV4-3|TRBJ2-3|medium-sized|TRBD1
TGCGCCAGCAGCCAAGGTGTGTGGACAGGGTATAGCACAGATACGCAGTATTTT
CASSQGVWTGYSTDTQYF
>TRBV29-1|TRBJ2-5|many|TRBD2
TGCAGCGTTGAAGATCCGGAAACTAGCGGGGAAGAGACCCAGTACTTC
CSVEDPETSGEETQYF
>TRBV11-2|TRBJ1-2|many|-
TGTGCCAGCAGCCCCCCGGGGCGGGGCAACTATGGCTACACCTTC
CASSPPGRGNYGYTF
>TRBV4-2|TRBJ2-7|many|-
TGTGCCAGCAGCCAAGAGGCCGGGCGGACCTACGAGCAGTACTTC
CASSQEAGRTYEQYF
>TRBV4-3|TRBJ2-7|many|TRBD2
TGCGCCAGCAGCCAAGATCTAGGCGGGAGGGGAATATACGAGCAGTACTTC
CASSQDLGGRGIYEQYF
>TRBV3-1|TRBJ2-5|many|TRBD2
TGTGCCAGCAGCCAAGCGGGAGGGCAAGAGACCCAGTACTTC
CASSQAGGQETQYF
>TRBV4-2|TRBJ2-5|many|-
TGTGCCAGCAGCCAAGAACAGTTCAACAGGCAAGAGACCCAGTACTTC
CASSQEQFNRQETQYF
>TRBV12-3/TRBV12-4|TRBJ1-5|many|TRBD1
TGTGCCAGCAGTCCCAGGGGGGGTTACAATCAGCCCCAGCATTTT
CASSPRGGYNQPQHF
>TRBV12-3/TRBV12-4|TRBJ1-5|-|TRBD1
TGTGCCAGCAGTTTTGGGGACAGTGATCAGCCCCAGCATTTT
CASSFGDSDQPQHF
>TRBV9|TRBJ2-7|many|TRBD2
TGTGCCAGCACTTCCGCCTCCAACGGGCCTAGCGGGAGGTTCTACGAGCAGTACTTC
CASTSASNGPSGRFYEQYF
>TRBV2|TRBJ2-2|few|TRBD1
TGTGCCACCGCGACAGGGGGCACCGGGGAGCTGTTTTTT
CATATGGTGELFF
>TRBV6-2/TRBV6-3|TRBJ2-2|medium-sized|TRBD2
TGTGCCAGCTCTCTGCTAGCGGGAGGAACGAACACCGGGGAGCTGTTTTTT
CASSLLAGGTNTGELFF
>TRBV7-8|TRBJ2-3|many|-
TGTGCCAGCAGCTTATTCCCCATCTCCAGTCCCTATAGCACAGATACGCAGTATTTT
CASSLFPISSPYSTDTQYF
>TRBV10-3|TRBJ1-3|many|-
TGTGCCATCAGTGCAGGGACCAACTCTGGAAACACCATATATTTT
CAISAGTNSGNTIYF
>TRBV3-1|TRBJ2-2|many|-
TGTGCCAGCAGCCACTCTTCCCTCACCGGGGAGCTGTTTTTT
CASSHSSLTGELFF
>TRBV12-3/TRBV12-4|TRBJ2-2|many|-
TGTGCCAGCGACAGTGTTACCGGGGAGCTGTTTTTT
CASDSVTGELFF
>TRBV20-1|TRBJ2-5|many|TRBD1
TGCAGTGCTTCCGGGACAGGGGCCCAAGAGACCCAGTACTTC
CSASGTGAQETQYF
>TRBV9|TRBJ2-3|many|-
TGTGCCAGCAGCCAGAGAGGGGGTTCATCAGATACGCAGTATTTT
CASSQRGGSSDTQYF
>TRBV27|TRBJ2-7|many|-
TGTGCCAGCAGGACAGATACCGCCTACGAGCAGTACTTC
CASRTDTAYEQYF
>TRBV30|TRBJ2-7|many|-
TGTGCCTGGAAGGGAGGCTCCTACGAGCAGTACTTC
CAWKGGSYEQYF
>TRBV4-3|TRBJ2-3|many|-
TGCGCCAGCAGCCAACATGAGGGGCCAAGGGGAGATACGCAGTATTTT
CASSQHEGPRGDTQYF
>TRBV6-1|TRBJ2-1|medium-sized|-
TGTGCCAGCAGTGGGGTCTCATACAATGAGCAGTTCTTC
CASSGVSYNEQFF
>TRBV7-9|TRBJ2-7|many|-
TGTGCCAGCAGCTTAGGACAGGAATTAGACGAGCAGTACTTC
CASSLGQELDEQYF
>TRBV5-1|TRBJ2-2|many|TRBD2
TGCGCCAGCAGCCCCCGGGGACTAACGAACACCGGGGAGCTGTTTTTT
CASSPRGLTNTGELFF
>TRBV19|TRBJ2-7|-|-
TGTGCCAGTAATGCCCAGGGGAAAGGCTCCTACGAGCAGTACTTC
CASNAQGKGSYEQYF
>TRBV2|TRBJ1-2|many|-
TGTGCCAGCCCCCGCGGGGGCAACTATGGCTACACCTTC
CASPRGGNYGYTF
>TRBV12-3/TRBV12-4|TRBJ2-6|many|-
TGTGCCAGCAGTTTATTCTCTGGGGCCAACGTCCTGACTTTC
CASSLFSGANVLTF
>TRBV4-3|TRBJ2-7|many|-
TGCGCCAGCAGCCAAGATCCCTACGAGCAGTACTTC
CASSQDPYEQYF
>TRBV28|TRBJ2-7|many|-
TGTGCCAGCAGTTCAGTCGGGGGACAGAACTACGAGCAGTACTTC
CASSSVGGQNYEQYF
>TRBV27|TRBJ2-1|-|-
TGTGCCAGCAACGCAGGGTACAATGAGCAGTTCTTC
CASNAGYNEQFF
>TRBV7-6|TRBJ2-1|-|TRBD2
TGTGCCAGCAGCTTAGGACTAGCGGGAGGGCCGGGTTACAATGAGCAGTTCTTC
CASSLGLAGGPGYNEQFF
>TRBV20-1|TRBJ1-5|medium-sized|-
TGCAGTGCTTCTGTGGGGAGAAATCAGCCCCAGCATTTT
CSASVGRNQPQHF
>TRBV18|TRBJ2-5|many|TRBD2
TGTGCCAGCTCACCACCGACTAGCGGGCGAGAGACCCAGTACTTC
CASSPPTSGRETQYF
>TRBV28|TRBJ2-5|-|-
TGTGCCAGCACCCCGGGAGGGGGCGACGAGACCCAGTACTTC
CASTPGGGDETQYF
>TRBV27|TRBJ2-4|few|-
TGTGCCACCAAGTCCTTAAGGGGAAACATTCAGTACTTC
CATKSLRGNIQYF